This TCR beta chain was identified in a study of blood T cell repertoires in COVID-19. For the study at large: The United States, Italy and Spain provided the acute and convalescent COVID-19 samples.

Per the original methods: Nucleated cell counts were estimated from reference gene primer amplification. Sequencing was performed with immunoSEQ multiplex PCR; in TCRdb, only in-frame clones are kept and a portion is missing. V and J calls plus clone size are reproduced from that table; the DNA served to infer D and trimming. The table lists roughly 170,000 clones, about nine tenths of them singletons. The CDR3 has 15 amino acids. CDR1 KGHSH and CDR2 LQKENI come from the germline V gene. The V gene lost 0 bases and the J gene lost 4 bases, with 12 bases spanning the gap. The chain is built from TRBV18 and TRBJ2-5; the D gene is possibly TRBD2 (6 bases). Sequenced material: peripheral blood. This receptor was identified in a man aged 70-80 years with active or convalescent COVID-19. CDR3 protein: CASSPPGMEGETQYF. The CDR3 nucleotides are TGTGCCAGCTCACCACCAGGGATGGAGGGAGAGACCCAGTACTTC.